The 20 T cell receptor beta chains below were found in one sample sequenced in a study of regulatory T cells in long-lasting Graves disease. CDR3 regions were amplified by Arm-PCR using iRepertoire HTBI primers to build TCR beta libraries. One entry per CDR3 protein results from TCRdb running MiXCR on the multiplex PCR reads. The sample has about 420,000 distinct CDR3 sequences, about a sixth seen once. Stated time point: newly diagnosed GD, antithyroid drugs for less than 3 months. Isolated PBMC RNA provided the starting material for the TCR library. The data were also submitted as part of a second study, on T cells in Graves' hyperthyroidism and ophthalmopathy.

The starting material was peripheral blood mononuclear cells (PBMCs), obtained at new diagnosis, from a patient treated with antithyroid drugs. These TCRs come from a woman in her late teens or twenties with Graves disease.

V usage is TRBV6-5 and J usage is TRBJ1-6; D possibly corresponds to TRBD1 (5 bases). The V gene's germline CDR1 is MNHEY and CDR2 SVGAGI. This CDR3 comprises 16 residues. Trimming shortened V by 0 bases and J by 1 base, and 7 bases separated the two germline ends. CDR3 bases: TGTGCCAGCAGTTACTCGGGGGGATCCTATAATTCACCCCTCCACTTT. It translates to CASSYSGGSYNSPLHF.

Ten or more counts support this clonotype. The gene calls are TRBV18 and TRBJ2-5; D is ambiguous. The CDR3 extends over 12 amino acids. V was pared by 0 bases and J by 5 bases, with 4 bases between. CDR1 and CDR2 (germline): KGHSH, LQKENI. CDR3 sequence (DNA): TGTGCCAGCTCACCACCGTTGGAGACCCAGTACTTC. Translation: CASSPPLETQYF.

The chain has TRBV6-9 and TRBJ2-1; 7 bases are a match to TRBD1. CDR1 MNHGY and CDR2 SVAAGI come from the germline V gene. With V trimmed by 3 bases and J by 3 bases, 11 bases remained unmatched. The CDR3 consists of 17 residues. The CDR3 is CASSYSPGQLLYNEQFF. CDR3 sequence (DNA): TGTGCCAGCAGTTACTCACCGGGACAGCTTCTCTACAATGAGCAGTTCTTC.

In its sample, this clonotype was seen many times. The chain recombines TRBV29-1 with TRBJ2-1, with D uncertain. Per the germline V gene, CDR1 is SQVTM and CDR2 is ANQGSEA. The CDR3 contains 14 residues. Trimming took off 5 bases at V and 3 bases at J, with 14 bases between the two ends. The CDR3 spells CSVTRAVNYNEQFF. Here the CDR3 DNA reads TGCAGCGTTACTCGGGCAGTAAACTACAATGAGCAGTTCTTC.

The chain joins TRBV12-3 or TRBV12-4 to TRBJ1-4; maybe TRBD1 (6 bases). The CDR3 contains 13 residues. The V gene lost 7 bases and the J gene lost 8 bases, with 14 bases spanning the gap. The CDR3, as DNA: TGTGCCAGCACCTACAGGGTAGGCGAAAAACTGTTTTTT. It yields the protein CASTYRVGEKLFF.

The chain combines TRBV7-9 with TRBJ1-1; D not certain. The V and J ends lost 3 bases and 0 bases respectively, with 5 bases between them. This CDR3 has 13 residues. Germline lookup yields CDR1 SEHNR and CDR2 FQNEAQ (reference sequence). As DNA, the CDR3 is TGTGCCAGCAGCTTTGCAGTGAACACTGAAGCTTTCTTT. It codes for CASSFAVNTEAFF.

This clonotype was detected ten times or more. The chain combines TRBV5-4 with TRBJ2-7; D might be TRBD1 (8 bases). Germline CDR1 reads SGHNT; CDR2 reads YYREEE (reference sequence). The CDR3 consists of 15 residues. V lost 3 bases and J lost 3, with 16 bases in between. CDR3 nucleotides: TGTGCCAGCAGCTCGACAGGGGAGGGTCTCTACGAGCAGTACTTC. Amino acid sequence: CASSSTGEGLYEQYF.

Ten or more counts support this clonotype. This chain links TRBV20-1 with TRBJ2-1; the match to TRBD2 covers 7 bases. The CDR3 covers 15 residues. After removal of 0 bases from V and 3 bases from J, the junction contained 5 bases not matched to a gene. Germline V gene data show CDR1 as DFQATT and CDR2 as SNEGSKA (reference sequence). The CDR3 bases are TGCAGTGCTAGAGAAGGCGGGAGAAACTACAATGAGCAGTTCTTC. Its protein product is CSAREGGRNYNEQFF.

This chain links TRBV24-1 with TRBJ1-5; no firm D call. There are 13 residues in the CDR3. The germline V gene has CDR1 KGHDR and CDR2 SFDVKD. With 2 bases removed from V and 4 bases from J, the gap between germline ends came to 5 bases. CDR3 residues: CATSDSGNQPQHF. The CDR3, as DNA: TGTGCCACCAGTGATTCTGGAAATCAGCCCCAGCATTTT.

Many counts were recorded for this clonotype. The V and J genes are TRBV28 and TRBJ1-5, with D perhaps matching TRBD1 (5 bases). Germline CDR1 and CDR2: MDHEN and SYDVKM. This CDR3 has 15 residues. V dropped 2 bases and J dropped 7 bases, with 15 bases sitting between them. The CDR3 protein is CASSLNFRVGQPQHF. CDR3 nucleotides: TGTGCCAGCAGTTTAAACTTCAGGGTGGGGCAGCCCCAGCATTTT.

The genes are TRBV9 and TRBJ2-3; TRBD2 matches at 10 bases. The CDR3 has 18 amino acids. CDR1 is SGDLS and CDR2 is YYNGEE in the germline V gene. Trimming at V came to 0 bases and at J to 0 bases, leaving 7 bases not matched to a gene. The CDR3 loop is CASSVDQASGRSTDTQYF. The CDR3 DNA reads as TGTGCCAGCAGCGTAGATCAGGCTAGCGGGAGAAGCACAGATACGCAGTATTTT. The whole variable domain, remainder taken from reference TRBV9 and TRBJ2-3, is DSGVTQTPKHLITATGQRVTLRCSPRSGDLSVYWYQQSLDQGLQFLIQYYNGEERAKGNILERFSAQQFPDLHSELNLSSLELGDSALYFCASSVDQASGRSTDTQYFGPGTRLTVL.

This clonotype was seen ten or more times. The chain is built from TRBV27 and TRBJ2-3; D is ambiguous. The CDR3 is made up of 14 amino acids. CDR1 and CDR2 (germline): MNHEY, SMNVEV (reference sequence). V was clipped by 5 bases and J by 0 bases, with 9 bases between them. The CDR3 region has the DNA TGTGCCAGCAGTACTCGGTCTAGCACAGATACGCAGTATTTT. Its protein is CASSTRSSTDTQYF.

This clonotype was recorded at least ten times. CDR3 amino acids: CASSPTSGRGTDTQYF. CDR3 DNA: TGTGCCAGCAGTCCAACTAGCGGGAGGGGCACAGATACGCAGTATTTT. The J gene is TRBJ2-3, the V gene TRBV7-3, with 13 bases matching TRBD2. The CDR3 loop spans 16 amino acids. Trimming took 6 bases from V and 1 from J; bases not matched to a gene: 4. The germline V gene encodes CDR1 SGHTA and CDR2 FQGTGA.

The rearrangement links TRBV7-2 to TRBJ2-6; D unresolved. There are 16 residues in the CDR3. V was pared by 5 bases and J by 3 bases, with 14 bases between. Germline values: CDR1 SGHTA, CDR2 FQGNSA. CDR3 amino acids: CASSPQVSGGANVLTF. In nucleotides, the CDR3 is TGTGCCAGCAGCCCCCAGGTGTCAGGTGGGGCCAACGTCCTGACTTTC.

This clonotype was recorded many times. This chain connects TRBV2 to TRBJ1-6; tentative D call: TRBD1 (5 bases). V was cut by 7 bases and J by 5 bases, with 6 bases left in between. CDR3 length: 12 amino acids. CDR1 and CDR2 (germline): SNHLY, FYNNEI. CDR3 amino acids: CASIQDNSPLHF. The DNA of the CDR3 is TGTGCCAGCATACAGGATAATTCACCCCTCCACTTT. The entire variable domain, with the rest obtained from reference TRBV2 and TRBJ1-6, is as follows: EPEVTQTPSHQVTQMGQEVILRCVPISNHLYFYWYRQILGQKVEFLVSFYNNEISEKSEIFDDQFSVERPDGSNFTLKIRSTKLEDSAMYFCASIQDNSPLHFGNGTRLTVT.

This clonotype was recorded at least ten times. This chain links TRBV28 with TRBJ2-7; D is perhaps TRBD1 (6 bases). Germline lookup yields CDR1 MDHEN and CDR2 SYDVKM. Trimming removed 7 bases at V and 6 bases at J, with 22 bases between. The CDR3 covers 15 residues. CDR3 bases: TGTGCCAGCACCCCCAGGGGCACGGCTTCCAGCGAGCAGTACTTC. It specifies CASTPRGTASSEQYF.

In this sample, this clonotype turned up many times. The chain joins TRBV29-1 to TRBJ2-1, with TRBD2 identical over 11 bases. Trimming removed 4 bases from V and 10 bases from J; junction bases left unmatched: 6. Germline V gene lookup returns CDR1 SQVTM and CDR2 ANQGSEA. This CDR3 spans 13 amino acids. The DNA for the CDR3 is TGCAGCGTTGTGGGACTAGCGGTCGGGGAGCAGTTCTTC. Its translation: CSVVGLAVGEQFF.

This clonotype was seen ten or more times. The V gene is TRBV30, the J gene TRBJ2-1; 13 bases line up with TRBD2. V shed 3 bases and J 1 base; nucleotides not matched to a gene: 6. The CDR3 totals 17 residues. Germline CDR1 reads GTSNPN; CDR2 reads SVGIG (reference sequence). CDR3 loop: CAWRPPGLAGSYNEQFF. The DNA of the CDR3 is TGTGCCTGGAGGCCTCCGGGACTAGCGGGATCCTACAATGAGCAGTTCTTC.

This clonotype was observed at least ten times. CDR3 residues: CASSEFEGEQYF. The CDR3 DNA reads TGTGCCAGCAGTGAATTTGAAGGGGAGCAGTACTTC. The V gene is TRBV2, the J gene TRBJ2-7; D ambiguous. The CDR3 sequence is 12 residues long. The V gene lost 2 bases and the J gene lost 7 bases, with 9 bases spanning the gap. Germline V gives CDR1 SNHLY, CDR2 FYNNEI.

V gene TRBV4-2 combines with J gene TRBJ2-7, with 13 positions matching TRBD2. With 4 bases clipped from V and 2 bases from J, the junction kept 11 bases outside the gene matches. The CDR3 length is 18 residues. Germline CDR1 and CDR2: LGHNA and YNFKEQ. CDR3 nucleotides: TGTGCCAGCAGCCCGGCCGCGCGAGGACTAGCGGGAGCCTACGAGCAGTACTTC. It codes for CASSPAARGLAGAYEQYF.